One TCR beta chain is described in this entry. This sample is part of a study of human T cells and chemical hapten exposure. Time point specified: healthy volunteer bleed at 6 weeks. The template was total RNA from unfractionated whole blood. Separate cDNA molecules received unique molecular identifiers, which the library attached to them. As handled by the study authors: Counting gave a median of around 96,000 TCRs per sample, with values ranging from 23,224 to 690,600. TCRdb called the RACE reads again in MiXCR, with one record for every CDR3 protein. The V and J calls were determined by TCRdb, not by the authors. The sample has 60,000 to 80,000 distinct CDR3 sequences; approximately 6.5% are singletons. This clonotype was sampled from a female donor in good health. Some clones in this sample may be carry-over from other donors' samples. Sequenced sample: whole blood.

The CDR3 loop reads CASSKVGGSEAFF. DNA of the CDR3: TGTGCCAGCAGCAAAGTAGGAGGTAGTGAAGCTTTCTTT. The J gene is TRBJ1-1, the V gene TRBV21-1. TRBV21-1 is reported as a pseudogene. CDR3 length equals 13 residues.